This is a list of T cell receptor beta chains from one sample in a study of cytomegalovirus exposure and HLA in healthy donors. Measured with immunoSEQ multiplex PCR; TCRdb has only the in-frame clones, and not every one. The sample carries around 180,000 clones, around nine tenths recorded once. Sample: PBMCs. Receptor source: a woman younger than 35 in good health and CMV-seronegative. The CDR3 runs from the conserved cysteine through the conserved F or W. D genes are given only for firm matches. Clone size is not always given. Where it is, it says once, few, many or a class for expanded clones.

TRBJ1-6,.,TRBV20-1,.,CSATRGSPLHF,TGCAGTGCCACCCGCGGGTCACCCCTCCACTTT
TRBJ1-2,.,TRBV10-1,.,CASSEDRNYGYTF,TGCGCCAGCAGTGAAGACAGGAACTATGGCTACACCTTC
TRBJ2-7,.,TRBV7-2,.,CASSRLQAGASYEQYF,TGTGCCAGCAGTCGCCTTCAGGCGGGGGCTTCATACGAGCAGTACTTC
TRBJ2-7,.,TRBV21-1,.,CASSKKRGPTGGIYEQYF,TGTGCCAGCAGCAAAAAGAGGGGGCCTACAGGGGGAATTTACGAGCAGTACTTC
TRBJ1-2,.,TRBV14,.,CASSQRHLAGKSYGYTF,TGTGCCAGCAGCCAACGTCACTTGGCAGGGAAGAGCTATGGCTACACCTTC
TRBJ2-1,.,TRBV27,.,CASRDIGTLYNEQFF,TGTGCCAGCAGGGATATCGGGACACTGTACAATGAGCAGTTCTTC
TRBJ2-6,.,TRBV7-9,TRBD1,CASSSTGAPGANVLTF,TGTGCCAGCAGCTCGACAGGGGCGCCTGGGGCCAACGTCCTGACTTTC
TRBJ1-5,.,TRBV19,.,CASSIATRSNQPQHF,TGTGCCAGTAGTATCGCTACCCGGAGCAATCAGCCCCAGCATTTT
TRBJ2-7,once,TRBV21-1,.,CASSKGVGRGRPLDEQYF,TGTGCCAGCAGCAAGGGCGTAGGTAGGGGTCGGCCTTTGGACGAGCAGTACTTC
TRBJ1-5,.,TRBV7-9,TRBD1,CASSTGTGNQPQHF,TGTGCCAGCAGCACCGGGACAGGGAATCAGCCCCAGCATTTT
TRBJ2-5,.,TRBV5-1,TRBD2,CASRGTRQETQYF,TGCGCCAGCAGGGGGACTAGACAAGAGACCCAGTACTTC
TRBJ2-7,.,TRBV4-3,TRBD2,CASSRGLEGEQYF,TGCGCCAGCAGCCGCGGACTAGAGGGCGAGCAGTACTTC
TRBJ2-2,once,TRBV11-1,.,CASSASRQNTGELFF,TGTGCCAGCAGCGCATCCAGGCAGAACACCGGGGAGCTGTTTTTT
TRBJ2-7,.,TRBV9,TRBD2,CASSTIAGLSYEQYF,TGTGCCAGCAGCACGATAGCGGGGCTATCCTACGAGCAGTACTTC
TRBJ2-1,.,TRBV5-1,.,CASRPSGEKYNEQFF,TGCGCCAGCAGGCCGTCGGGGGAGAAGTACAATGAGCAGTTCTTC
TRBJ2-1,.,TRBV30,TRBD1,CAWSTGGSYNEQFF,TGTGCCTGGAGTACAGGGGGCTCCTACAATGAGCAGTTCTTC
TRBJ2-7,.,TRBV19,TRBD1,CASSSRDRAPYEQYF,TGTGCCAGTAGTAGCCGGGACAGGGCCCCCTACGAGCAGTACTTC
TRBJ2-3,.,TRBV10-3,TRBD2,CAISEQGGGDTDTQYF,TGTGCCATCAGTGAGCAAGGCGGGGGGGACACAGATACGCAGTATTTT
TRBJ1-1,few,TRBV19,TRBD1,CASSIHRGPLRAEAFF,TGTGCCAGTAGTATCCACAGGGGGCCCCTTCGGGCTGAAGCTTTCTTT
TRBJ2-7,.,TRBV20-1,.,CSPNLGYEQYF,TGCAGTCCTAATCTAGGCTACGAGCAGTACTTC
TRBJ2-1,.,TRBV10-3,TRBD2,CAISGTSNEQFF,TGTGCCATCAGCGGGACTAGTAATGAGCAGTTCTTC
TRBJ1-3,.,TRBV7-7,TRBD1,CASSPGQGHTIYF,TGTGCTAGCAGCCCGGGACAGGGCCACACCATATATTTT
TRBJ2-5,.,TRBV5-1,.,CASMEGGGSETQYF,TGCGCCAGCATGGAGGGGGGGGGAAGTGAGACCCAGTACTTC
TRBJ2-3,once,TRBV19,.,CASSIGQGTDTQYF,TGTGCCAGTAGTATCGGGCAGGGAACAGATACGCAGTATTTT
TRBJ2-2,.,TRBV4-1,TRBD2,CASSQLPGTSGGKAYTGELFF,TGCGCCAGCAGCCAACTCCCCGGGACTAGCGGGGGCAAGGCGTACACCGGGGAGCTGTTTTTT
TRBJ1-4,.,TRBV28,.,CASSFYGATNEKLFF,TGTGCCAGCAGTTTCTACGGTGCAACTAATGAAAAACTGTTTTTT
TRBJ2-7,.,TRBV30,.,CAWSVGVPYEQYF,TGTGCCTGGAGTGTAGGGGTCCCCTACGAGCAGTACTTC
TRBJ2-7,.,TRBV7-9,.,CSSSIDRGEQYF,TGTTCCAGCAGCATAGATCGGGGCGAGCAGTACTTC
TRBJ2-7,.,TRBV21-1,.,CASSKARGGAREQYF,TGTGCCAGCAGCAAAGCGCGCGGGGGGGCTCGGGAGCAGTACTTC
TRBJ2-5,.,TRBV18,.,CASSPGTQETQYF,TGTGCCAGCTCACCCGGTACTCAAGAGACCCAGTACTTC
TRBJ1-1,.,TRBV25-1,.,CASSDRGLTEAFF,TGTGCCAGCAGTGATAGGGGACTAACTGAAGCTTTCTTT
TRBJ1-1,few,TRBV10-3,.,CAISETNRDTEAFF,TGTGCCATCAGTGAGACGAACAGGGACACTGAAGCTTTCTTT
TRBJ2-1,once,TRBV27,.,CASRPGEALNNEQFF,TGTGCCAGTCGACCTGGAGAGGCCTTAAACAATGAGCAGTTCTTC
TRBJ2-5,.,TRBV2,.,CASNRDSGETQYF,TGTGCCAGCAATCGGGACAGCGGGGAGACCCAGTACTTC
TRBJ1-1,once,TRBV10-1,.,CASSDRWTPTEAFF,TGCGCCAGCAGTGATAGGTGGACACCCACTGAAGCTTTCTTT
TRBJ1-1,.,TRBV4-2,.,CASSQDWGLAEAFF,TGTGCCAGCAGCCAAGACTGGGGGCTGGCTGAAGCTTTCTTT
TRBJ2-5,.,TRBV5-5,TRBD1,CATLKDPDRVGRETQYF,TGTGCCACCTTAAAGGATCCCGACAGGGTGGGAAGAGAGACCCAGTACTTC
TRBJ2-6,.,TRBV2,TRBD1,CASSGEDRAPGANVLTF,TGTGCCAGCAGTGGCGAGGACAGGGCCCCTGGGGCCAACGTCCTGACTTTC
TRBJ1-6,.,TRBV19,.,CASSIGGSSSPLHF,TGTGCCAGTAGTATAGGGGGCTCGAGTTCACCCCTCCACTTT
TRBJ1-6,once,TRBV5-1,.,CASSRTGNGDSPLHF,TGCGCCAGCAGCCGAACCGGCAACGGAGACTCACCCCTCCACTTT
TRBJ2-2,.,TRBV6-5,.,CASSKKSSGELFF,TGTGCCAGCAGTAAAAAGAGTTCCGGGGAGCTGTTTTTT
TRBJ1-1,few,TRBV2,.,CASNRDRDKVDAFF,TGTGCCAGCAACAGAGACCGGGACAAGGTCGACGCTTTCTTT
TRBJ2-5,once,TRBV15,TRBD2,CATSRDRAGAGETQYF,TGTGCCACCAGCAGAGATCGGGCGGGAGCGGGTGAGACCCAGTACTTC
TRBJ1-1,once,TRBV11-3,TRBD1,CASRGQVPTVDTEAFF,TGTGCCAGCAGGGGACAGGTCCCGACGGTGGACACTGAAGCTTTCTTT
TRBJ2-7,.,TRBV18,TRBD1,CASSPPTGVNPYEQYF,TGTGCCAGCTCACCACCGACAGGGGTAAACCCCTACGAGCAGTACTTC